This entry features one T cell receptor beta chain sequence. The source of the sample is a study of CD8 T cells in Susac syndrome. The authors reverse transcribed roughly 0.45 to 1 ug RNA with random hexamers. Amplification of TCR beta CDR3 was carried out by immunoSEQ multiplex PCR, which covered 54 Vbeta and 13 Jbeta segments. TCRdb processed the immunoSEQ multiplex PCR reads anew with MiXCR; each CDR3 protein has one entry. The table shows approximately 230,000 distinct CDR3 sequences, with roughly 95% occurring only once. V dropped 5 bases and J dropped 5 bases, with 15 bases sitting between them. Germline CDR1 PRHDT, CDR2 FYEKMQ (reference sequence). This CDR3 has 15 amino acids.

The V gene is TRBV13, the J gene TRBJ1-4; weak D call: TRBD1 (5 bases). This TCR derives from a human donor with multiple sclerosis. The sequencing sample was made of CD4+ T cells from PBMCs. CDR3 bases: TGTGCCAGCAGCCTCTCGGCTACAGGCAATGAAAAACTGTTTTTT. Amino acid sequence: CASSLSATGNEKLFF.